This T cell receptor beta chain was recovered during a study of regulatory T cells in long-lasting Graves disease. Through Arm-PCR of CDR3 regions and iRepertoire HTBI primers, TCR beta libraries were built. TCRdb passed the multiplex PCR reads through MiXCR, listing each CDR3 protein once. The sample shows hundreds of thousands of distinct CDR3 sequences, approximately 12% of them seen only once. Trimming left V 0 bases short and J 1 base short, with 8 bases between. The CDR3 contains 15 residues. Germline CDR1 ENHRY, CDR2 SYGVKD. Only one count was recorded for this clonotype. Regarding time point: newly diagnosed GD, antithyroid drugs for less than 3 months. PBMC-derived RNA was used for the TCR library. The data were also submitted as part of a second study, on T cells in Graves' hyperthyroidism and ophthalmopathy. From that report: The HTBI primer set was used in a first-round RT-PCR of the TCR CDR3. A model of 13 V-J features distinguished ophthalmopathy from stable hyperthyroidism.

The input for sequencing was peripheral blood mononuclear cells (PBMCs), taken at new diagnosis, from a patient treated with antithyroid drugs. The chain employs TRBV10-3 and TRBJ2-3, with unresolved D. The sequence was obtained from a man between 25 and 39 years old with Graves disease. DNA of the CDR3: TGTGCCATCAGTGAGTCGGGCCTCCGCACAGATACGCAGTATTTT. Translating it yields CAISESGLRTDTQYF.